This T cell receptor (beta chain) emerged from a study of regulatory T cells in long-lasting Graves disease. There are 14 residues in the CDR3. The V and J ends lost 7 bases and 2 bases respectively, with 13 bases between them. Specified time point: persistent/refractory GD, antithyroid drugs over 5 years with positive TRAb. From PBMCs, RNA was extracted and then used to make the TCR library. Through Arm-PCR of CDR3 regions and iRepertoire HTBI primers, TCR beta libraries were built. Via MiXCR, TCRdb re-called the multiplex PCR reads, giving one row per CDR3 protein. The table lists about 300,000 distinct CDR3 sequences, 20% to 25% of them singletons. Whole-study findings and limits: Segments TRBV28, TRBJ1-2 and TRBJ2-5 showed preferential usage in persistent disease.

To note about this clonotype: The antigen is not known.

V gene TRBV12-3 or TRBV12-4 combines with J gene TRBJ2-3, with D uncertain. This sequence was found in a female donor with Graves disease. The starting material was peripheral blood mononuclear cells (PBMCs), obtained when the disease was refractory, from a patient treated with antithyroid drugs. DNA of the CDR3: TGTGCCAGCATCTCTAGGGTGAACACAGATACGCAGTATTTT. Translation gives CASISRVNTDTQYF.